The 5 T cell receptor beta chains presented below share a single source sample, sequenced in a study of naive and memory T cell subsets. An equimolar mix of two oligonucleotides served as the beta constant-region primer for TRBC1 and TRBC2. TCRdb fed the UMI-ligation and nested PCR reads into MiXCR, producing one record per CDR3 protein. The sample consists of 120,000 to 150,000 distinct CDR3 sequences, approximately 15% of them appearing once. The sequenced material came from naive CD4+ T cells from blood. The receptors here all came from a human donor in good health.

This clonotype came up a few times. V is TRBV14 and J is TRBJ2-1; D is possibly TRBD1 or TRBD2 (5 bases each). The CDR3 is 17 amino acids. Per germline, CDR1 SGHDN and CDR2 FVKESK. Trimming took off 3 bases at V and 5 bases at J, with 20 bases between the two ends. The CDR3 DNA sequence: TGTGCCAGCAGCCAGCTTCCACCCGGGACGTACCACAATGAGCAGTTCTTC. Amino acid sequence: CASSQLPPGTYHNEQFF.

Remarks on this clonotype: Without the conserved terminal phenylalanine or tryptophan, this CDR3 likely stems from a read error. This chain connects TRBV4-3 to TRBJ2-1; D unresolved. The CDR3 loop spans 15 amino acids. CDR1 LGHNA and CDR2 YSLEER come from the germline V gene. V was cut by 4 bases and J by 5 bases, with 15 bases left in between. The CDR3 loop is CASSPGRLRDNEQFS. The CDR3 DNA reads as TGCGCCAGCAGCCCCGGACGGCTAAGAGACAATGAGCAGTTCTCC.

The chain couples TRBV4-1 to TRBJ2-5; D possibly corresponds to TRBD1 (6 bases). Trimming removed 4 bases at V and 2 bases at J, with 17 bases between. The CDR3 contains 16 residues. Germline V CDR1 and CDR2: MGHRA, YSYEKL. CDR3 in amino acids: CASSPERGTTQETQYF. The CDR3 DNA reads TGCGCCAGCAGCCCCGAAAGGGGGACAACACAAGAGACCCAGTACTTC.

This clonotype has a handful of counts. The chain joins TRBV18 to TRBJ1-5; 7 positions match TRBD1. The CDR3 has 14 amino acids. Germline assignment: CDR1 KGHSH and CDR2 LQKENI. V was pared by 6 bases and J by 4 bases, with 6 bases of the junction left unmatched. DNA for the CDR3: TGTGCCAGCTCCCCGGGACAGCCTAATCAGCCCCAGCATTTT. Translating gives CASSPGQPNQPQHF.

This sequence joins TRBV28 and TRBJ2-3; D not resolved. The V end was cut by 7 bases, the J end by 6 bases, with 8 bases between. This CDR3 has 11 residues. Per the germline V gene, CDR1 is MDHEN and CDR2 is SYDVKM. The CDR3 region is CASTEMDTQYF. In DNA, the CDR3 is TGTGCCAGCACCGAAATGGATACGCAGTATTTT.